In its sample, the clone carrying this TCR beta chain was seen a few times. Antigen specificity is unknown. The sample comes from a study of beta chain features in type 1 diabetes. Looking at the study overall: Taken together, all samples contributed approximately 110 million examined sorted cells.

Via the markers CD45RO/CCR7/CD25/CD127/CD95/CD27, stem cell-like memory, regulatory, central memory and naive CD4+ cells were sorted. Sorting gave populations that all exceeded 98% purity. Of the isolated RNA, all was reverse transcribed, and so the sequenced material was expressed TCRB transcripts. Measured with immunoSEQ multiplex PCR; TCRdb has only the in-frame clones, and not every one. The data show over 200,000 clones, 11% seen once. Notes on the study in general: The similarity of naive, central memory and Treg TCRB repertoires appeared greater among patients than among healthy donors. Shorter TCRB CDR3s, moderately but significantly so, marked every one of the four CD4+ subsets in Type 1 diabetes patients.

With 4 bases removed from V and 7 bases from J, the gap between germline ends came to 17 bases. The CDR3 is 15 residues long. Germline loops: CDR1 SGHDT, CDR2 YYEEEE. The origin of this receptor is a young man with type 1 diabetes. V is TRBV5-6 and J is TRBJ1-4; the D is unclear. Input material: naive CD4+ T cells from blood. CDR3 DNA sequence: TGTGCCAGCAGCCTGGATACGGGTTCCGTTGAAAAACTGTTTTTT. This codes for CASSLDTGSVEKLFF.